The rows below give T cell receptor beta chains drawn from one sample of a study of shared clonotypes between healthy human individuals. Sequenced by immunoSEQ multiplex PCR; TCRdb stores in-frame clones only, minus some. The table shows fewer than 650,000 clones, with 70% to 80% occurring only once. The sequencing input was PBMCs. These receptors originate from a woman aged 35 to 49 in good health. Some clones in this sample may be carry-over from other donors' samples. CDR3s include the opening cysteine and the closing phenylalanine or tryptophan. Each record gives: clone size, V gene, D gene, CDR3 length, J gene, CDR3 protein, CDR3 DNA. The D gene is left open where the match is weak. The size entry is marked missing in some rows and otherwise reads once, few, many or a size class.

>NA|TRBV2|NA|14|TRBJ1-2
CASSLFVAFGGYTF
TGTGCCAGCTCCCTTTTCGTGGCGTTCGGTGGCTACACCTTC
>NA|TRBV28|NA|12|TRBJ1-2
CASSSPNYGYTF
TGTGCCAGCAGTTCCCCTAACTATGGCTACACCTTC
>NA|TRBV28|NA|15|TRBJ2-6
CASSTKASGANVLTF
TGTGCCAGCAGTACAAAGGCCTCTGGGGCCAACGTCCTGACTTTC
>few|TRBV9|TRBD2|15|TRBJ2-1
CASSVGAGDHNEQFF
TGTGCCAGCAGCGTAGGAGCGGGAGACCACAATGAGCAGTTCTTC
>NA|TRBV7-6|TRBD2|16|TRBJ2-2
CASSSFGGRNTGELFF
TGTGCCAGCAGTTCCTTTGGCGGGAGGAACACCGGGGAGCTGTTTTTT
>NA|TRBV27|TRBD2|17|TRBJ2-2
CASSLKSGIRSTGELFF
TGTGCCAGCAGTCTAAAAAGCGGGATAAGGAGCACCGGGGAGCTGTTTTTT
>NA|TRBV19|TRBD1|16|TRBJ1-2
CASKYLRGGGGYGYTF
TGTGCCAGTAAGTACCTCAGGGGGGGAGGTGGCTATGGCTACACCTTC
>once|TRBV7-2|NA|17|TRBJ1-3
CASSLAAGGLWGNTIYF
TGTGCCAGCAGCTTAGCAGCCGGGGGGCTGTGGGGAAACACCATATATTTT
>NA|TRBV19|NA|14|TRBJ2-7
CASSFQGGGYEQYF
TGTGCCAGTAGTTTTCAAGGGGGGGGTTACGAGCAGTACTTC
>NA|TRBV5-1|NA|15|TRBJ2-1
CASSSSGQSYNEQFF
TGCGCCAGCAGCTCCTCGGGGCAGTCCTACAATGAGCAGTTCTTC
>NA|TRBV6-5|NA|10|TRBJ2-2
CASSGGELFF
TGTGCCAGCAGTGGTGGGGAGCTGTTTTTT
>NA|TRBV7-9|NA|13|TRBJ1-4
CASSTQGWEKLFF
TGTGCCAGCAGCACACAGGGTTGGGAAAAACTGTTTTTT
>NA|TRBV28|NA|13|TRBJ2-3
CASSLNRGLDHRF
TGTGCCAGCAGTTTAAACAGGGGACTAGATCATAGATTT
>NA|TRBV7-2|TRBD1|16|TRBJ2-5
CASSQEAGTGGETQYF
TGCGCCAGCAGCCAAGAAGCCGGGACAGGCGGTGAGACCCAGTACTTC
>NA|TRBV9|NA|16|TRBJ2-7
CASSVGPGGNSYEQYF
TGTGCCAGCAGCGTAGGGCCAGGGGGGAACTCCTACGAGCAGTACTTC
>many|TRBV6-4|TRBD2|15|TRBJ2-1
CASSAGTSGYNEQFF
TGTGCCAGCAGTGCAGGGACTAGCGGATACAATGAGCAGTTCTTC
>NA|TRBV5-4|NA|16|TRBJ1-3
CASSLRPASSGNTIYF
TGTGCCAGCAGCTTGCGTCCAGCGTCCTCTGGAAACACCATATATTTT
>NA|TRBV5-1|TRBD2|16|TRBJ2-7
CASSLGTSGGGYEQYF
TGCGCCAGCAGCTTGGGGACTAGCGGGGGAGGATACGAGCAGTACTTC
>NA|TRBV2|TRBD2|16|TRBJ2-1
CASNELAGLNYNEQFF
TGTGCCAGCAACGAACTAGCGGGGCTGAACTACAATGAGCAGTTCTTC
>NA|TRBV19|TRBD2|17|TRBJ2-5
CASSPGTSGSYGETQYF
TGTGCCAGTAGTCCCGGGACTAGCGGGAGCTACGGGGAGACCCAGTACTTC
>few|TRBV2|NA|14|TRBJ2-7
CASSGRLISYEQYF
TGTGCCAGCAGTGGAAGGCTTATCTCCTACGAGCAGTACTTC
>NA|TRBV7-9|NA|12|TRBJ1-1
CASTQAGTEAFF
TGTGCCAGCACACAGGCTGGAACTGAAGCTTTCTTT
>NA|TRBV15|TRBD1|15|TRBJ2-5
CATSRAQGARETQYF
TGTGCCACCAGCAGAGCCCAGGGGGCGCGTGAGACCCAGTACTTC
>NA|TRBV5-4|NA|14|TRBJ2-7
CASSDSSGSYEQYF
TGTGCCAGCAGCGACTCGTCTGGATCCTACGAGCAGTACTTC
>NA|TRBV11-2|TRBD1|14|TRBJ2-5
CASSRGRPQETQYF
TGTGCCAGCAGCAGGGGGCGCCCCCAAGAGACCCAGTACTTC